The 30 T cell receptor beta chains presented below share a single source sample, sequenced in a study of T cells in Graves' hyperthyroidism and ophthalmopathy. The source material, RNA transcripts, was used to amplify TCR beta CDR3 regions. First-round RT-PCR with HTBI primers amplified the TCR CDR3 region. TCRdb analysed the multiplex PCR reads with MiXCR anew, one entry per CDR3 protein. The repertoire holds about 400,000 distinct CDR3 sequences, with about 14% as singletons. Sequenced: blood. These receptors all come from a man aged 45-65 years with Graves' ophthalmopathy.

For this clonotype: The junction does not match germline at one end; this may be a read error. The chain links TRBV7-2 to TRBJ2-3, with 12 bases fitting TRBD2. CDR1 and CDR2 (germline): SGHTA, FQGNSA. This CDR3 has 15 amino acids. CDR3 sequence: CVSRNRLAGADTQYF. In nucleotides, the CDR3 is TGTGTCAGCAGAAACCGACTAGCGGGAGCAGATACGCAGTATTTT.

This clonotype was observed at least ten times. The chain carries TRBV27 and TRBJ2-1, with a weak D call TRBD2 (5 bases). This CDR3 comprises 15 residues. V was cut by 7 bases and J by 4 bases, with 17 bases left in between. Germline loops: CDR1 MNHEY, CDR2 SMNVEV (reference sequence). The CDR3 region has the DNA TGTGCCAGCACCTTTGAGGGTAGAGGGTACAATGAGCAGTTCTTC. Protein: CASTFEGRGYNEQFF.

Ten or more counts support this clonotype. V usage is TRBV12-3 or TRBV12-4 and J usage is TRBJ2-2, with TRBD2 matching over 7 bases. Trimming removed 10 bases from V and 7 bases from J; junction bases left unmatched: 9. The CDR3 has 13 residues. CDR3: CATDRGDIGELFF. The DNA for the CDR3 is TGTGCCACCGACCGGGGGGATATCGGGGAGCTGTTTTTT.

A few counts support this clonotype. The chain employs TRBV3-1 and TRBJ2-7; the match to TRBD2 covers 7 bases. With 1 base clipped from V and 1 base from J, the junction kept 13 bases outside the gene matches. The CDR3 has 18 amino acids. Germline CDR1 is LGHDT and CDR2 is YNNKEL (reference sequence). In DNA form, the CDR3 reads TGTGCCAGCAGCCAAGGGGTGTCGGCGGGAGCTTGGTCCTACGAGCAGTACTTC. This codes for CASSQGVSAGAWSYEQYF.

This clonotype showed up many times. The rearrangement links TRBV11-2 to TRBJ2-3, with 9 positions matching TRBD1. The CDR3 extends over 15 amino acids. Trimming at V came to 4 bases and at J to 4 bases, leaving 6 bases not matched to a gene. CDR1 is SGHAT, CDR2 FQNNGV, per germline. CDR3 amino acids: CASSSHRGRADTQYF. The CDR3 DNA reads TGTGCCAGCAGCTCGCACAGGGGGCGCGCAGATACGCAGTATTTT.

The genes are TRBV7-9 and TRBJ2-7; 11 positions agree with TRBD2. The end of the DNA aligns better with TRBJ2-1, so the J call may be wrong. CDR1 is SEHNR, CDR2 FQNEAQ, per germline (reference sequence). This CDR3 spans 15 amino acids. The CDR3 DNA follows: TGTGCCAGCGGCCCGGGACTAGCGGTACACTACGAGCAGTTCTTC. Encoded protein: CASGPGLAVHYEQFF.

This clonotype was recorded at least ten times. The rearrangement links TRBV11-2 to TRBJ2-1; the match to TRBD2 covers 7 bases. Losses at the gene ends were 1 base for V and 7 bases for J; bases not matched to a gene: 19. CDR1 SGHAT and CDR2 FQNNGV come from the germline V gene. CDR3 length: 19 residues. The CDR3: CASSLVLAEVHGAWNEQFF. The DNA for the CDR3 is TGTGCCAGCAGCTTAGTTCTAGCGGAAGTCCATGGGGCTTGGAATGAGCAGTTCTTC.

In its sample, this clonotype was seen many times. The chain employs TRBV14 and TRBJ2-7; a possible D gene is TRBD2 (5 bases). Trimming cost V 8 bases and J 2 bases, with 19 bases left between them. Germline lookup yields CDR1 SGHDN and CDR2 FVKESK. This CDR3 has 15 amino acids. The CDR3: CASAQNSGKPYEQYF. The CDR3 DNA sequence: TGTGCCAGCGCCCAGAACAGCGGAAAACCCTACGAGCAGTACTTC.

This clonotype appeared many times. The chain employs TRBV3-1 and TRBJ2-1, with D possibly being TRBD1 (5 bases). The CDR3 extends over 18 amino acids. Germline V gene sequence: CDR1 LGHDT, CDR2 YNNKEL (reference sequence). Trimming left V 1 base short and J 3 bases short, with 19 bases between. CDR3 amino acids: CASSQVGETELYYNEQFF. In DNA, the CDR3 is TGTGCCAGCAGCCAAGTGGGTGAGACAGAACTATACTACAATGAGCAGTTCTTC.

This clonotype occurred many times. The V gene is TRBV18, the J gene TRBJ1-1, with D tentatively TRBD1 (5 bases). Trimming stripped 2 bases from V and 0 bases from J, with 10 bases between. The CDR3 is 15 amino acids. Germline-derived CDR1 and CDR2 are KGHSH and LQKENI. The CDR3 reads CASSPSRDLNTEAFF. The CDR3 DNA reads as TGTGCCAGCTCACCATCCAGGGATTTGAACACTGAAGCTTTCTTT.

A note on this clonotype: The CDR3 ends on some other residue instead of the conserved phenylalanine or tryptophan, so this is likely a read error. J is TRBJ2-7 and V is TRBV20-1; D uncertain. The CDR3 sequence is 15 residues long. V was cut by 5 bases and J by 3 bases, with 20 bases left in between. Germline CDR1 DFQATT, CDR2 SNEGSKA (reference sequence). CDR3 residues: CSARSADLRIYEQYL. The CDR3 nucleotides are TGCAGTGCTCGTTCCGCGGATCTTCGGATCTACGAGCAGTACCTC.

This clonotype was recorded many times. The chain combines TRBV2 with TRBJ2-3; D gene ambiguous. V was clipped by 3 bases and J by 10 bases, with 5 bases between them. CDR3 size: 10 residues. Germline values: CDR1 SNHLY, CDR2 FYNNEI. Here the CDR3 DNA reads TGTGCCAGCAGTGATGGCCCGCAGTATTTT. Its protein product is CASSDGPQYF.

Ten or more counts support this clonotype. The V gene is TRBV3-1, the J gene TRBJ2-3; 9 bases map to TRBD2. V lost 1 base, J lost 6 bases, and 5 bases stayed unmatched. Looked up from germline, CDR1 is LGHDT and CDR2 is YNNKEL (reference sequence). This CDR3 comprises 15 residues. Written as DNA, the CDR3 is TGTGCCAGCAGCCAAGTAGCGGGAGTCTCGGATACGCAGTATTTT. It specifies CASSQVAGVSDTQYF.

This clonotype was seen many times. The chain recombines TRBV7-2 with TRBJ2-1; TRBD2 agrees at 10 bases. J gave up 8 bases and V 1 base, and 8 bases lay outside the gene matches. The CDR3 is made up of 16 amino acids. CDR1 and CDR2 (germline): SGHTA, FQGNSA. The CDR3 region has the DNA TGTGCCAGCAGCTTAGGCCCTAGCGGGAGCGCGGATGAGCAGTTCTTC. This gives the protein CASSLGPSGSADEQFF.

The genes are TRBV2 and TRBJ1-2, with a possible D match to TRBD1 (6 bases). V lost 4 bases and J lost 6, with 12 bases in between. CDR3 length: 13 residues. Germline V gene data show CDR1 as SNHLY and CDR2 as FYNNEI. The CDR3 DNA follows: TGTGCCAGCAGTGCCCAGGGGCAGAATGGCTACACCTTC. It encodes CASSAQGQNGYTF. The entire variable domain, with the rest obtained from reference TRBV2 and TRBJ1-2, is as follows: EPEVTQTPSHQVTQMGQEVILRCVPISNHLYFYWYRQILGQKVEFLVSFYNNEISEKSEIFDDQFSVERPDGSNFTLKIRSTKLEDSAMYFCASSAQGQNGYTFGSGTRLTVV.

This clonotype has ten or more counts. J is TRBJ2-5 and V is TRBV14; D is possibly TRBD1 (6 bases). Germline V gene lookup returns CDR1 SGHDN and CDR2 FVKESK. Trimming pared 0 bases from V and 4 bases from J, leaving 9 bases between. The CDR3 sequence is 14 residues long. The CDR3: CASSQEIRGETQYF. The CDR3 coding sequence is TGTGCCAGCAGCCAAGAGATCAGGGGAGAGACCCAGTACTTC.

The table lists this clonotype with many counts. This chain joins TRBV20-1 and TRBJ2-1; D is unresolved. From germline, CDR1 is DFQATT and CDR2 SNEGSKA (reference sequence). This CDR3 region has 13 residues. V was shortened by 4 bases and J by 9 bases, with 16 bases between the two germline ends. CDR3 loop: CSAKRSSSSEQFF. CDR3 coding DNA: TGCAGTGCTAAGAGGTCGAGCTCTAGTGAGCAGTTCTTC.

The genes are TRBV15 and TRBJ2-2, with 9 positions matching TRBD2. V shed 1 base, J shed 2 bases, and the junction held 2 bases outside the gene matches. Germline V lookup: CDR1 LNHNV, CDR2 YYDKDF (reference sequence). CDR3 size: 16 residues. The CDR3 sequence is CATSRGLAENTGELFF. In DNA, the CDR3 is TGTGCCACCAGCAGAGGACTAGCGGAAAACACCGGGGAGCTGTTTTTT.

This clonotype came up many times. The CDR3 DNA follows: TGTGCCAGCAGCTTCACTAGGGCGGGCGCCTCCTACGAGCAGTACTTC. Amino acid sequence: CASSFTRAGASYEQYF. The rearrangement links TRBV7-9 to TRBJ2-7, with D possibly being TRBD2 (5 bases). In germline, CDR1 is SEHNR, CDR2 FQNEAQ (reference sequence). CDR3 length: 16 residues. V gave up 3 bases and J gave up 0 bases, with 15 bases separating them.

This clonotype was observed a few times. This sequence joins TRBV10-3 and TRBJ2-3; possible D gene TRBD1, 5 bases. Per germline, CDR1 ENHRY and CDR2 SYGVKD. V was clipped by 3 bases and J by 11 bases, with 9 bases between them. CDR3 length: 11 residues. The DNA for the CDR3 is TGTGCCATCAGTGATTCAGGGTGGCAGTATTTT. Its translation: CAISDSGWQYF.

The chain couples TRBV9 to TRBJ2-5, with D unresolved. Germline loops: CDR1 SGDLS, CDR2 YYNGEE. V was pared by 0 bases and J by 2 bases, with 8 bases between. The CDR3 sequence is 14 residues long. The CDR3 spells CASSVAPRQETQYF. CDR3 coding DNA: TGTGCCAGCAGCGTAGCCCCCAGACAAGAGACCCAGTACTTC.

Many counts were recorded for this clonotype. J is TRBJ2-7 and V is TRBV3-1, with D tentatively TRBD1 (5 bases). Looked up from germline, CDR1 is LGHDT and CDR2 is YNNKEL (reference sequence). There are 14 residues in the CDR3. V gave up 4 bases and J gave up 5 bases, with 15 bases separating them. CDR3 in DNA: TGTGCCAGCAGCCGCGAGGCAGGGTCCCACGAGCAGTACTTC. This encodes CASSREAGSHEQYF.

Regarding this clonotype: Since a much larger clone is just one base distant, this may be a read error. This chain connects TRBV2 to TRBJ2-5; D might be TRBD2 (6 bases). The CDR3 runs to 14 residues. Germline V gene data show CDR1 as SNHLY and CDR2 as FYNNEI. V was shortened by 6 bases and J by 5 bases, with 16 bases between the two germline ends. CDR3 sequence reads: CASRPVGGVETQYF. In nucleotides, the CDR3 is TGTGCCAGCAGGCCGGTCGGGGGAGTGGAGACCCAGTACTTC.

This clonotype was picked up a small number of times. For the CDR3, the DNA is TGTGCCACCCAAACCCCCGGGACTAACTCCTACGAGCAGTACTTC. Translating it yields CATQTPGTNSYEQYF. The V call is TRBV28, the J call TRBJ2-7, with 7 nucleotides matching TRBD2. Trimming took 10 bases from V and 0 from J; bases not matched to a gene: 12. The CDR3 is 15 residues long. The germline V gene encodes CDR1 MDHEN and CDR2 SYDVKM.

This clonotype showed up many times. This chain uses TRBV7-2 with TRBJ2-7, with 8 bases that match TRBD2. Per the germline V gene, CDR1 is SGHTA and CDR2 is FQGNSA. This CDR3 is built from 19 residues. Trimming at V came to 4 bases and at J to 5 bases, leaving 22 bases not matched to a gene. The CDR3 loop reads CASSSTDRRLAGRPDEQYF. The CDR3 DNA reads as TGTGCCAGCAGCTCAACCGATCGGAGATTAGCGGGGCGTCCTGACGAGCAGTACTTC.

This clonotype was seen a handful of times. The chain is built from TRBV13 and TRBJ2-7; TRBD2 is a possible D gene (5 bases). The germline V gene encodes CDR1 PRHDT and CDR2 FYEKMQ (reference sequence). Trimming removed 5 bases from V and 6 bases from J, with 14 bases in between. The length of the CDR3 is 13 residues. As DNA, the CDR3 is TGTGCCAGCAGCCTACCCGAGGGTTCCGAGCAGTACTTC. As protein: CASSLPEGSEQYF. The entire variable domain, with the rest obtained from reference TRBV13 and TRBJ2-7, is as follows: AAGVIQSPRHLIKEKRETATLKCYPIPRHDTVYWYQQGPGQDPQFLISFYEKMQSDKGSIPDRFSAQQFSDYHSELNMSSLELGDSALYFCASSLPEGSEQYFGPGTRLTVT.

There are a few counts of this clonotype. The chain has TRBV3-1 and TRBJ2-5, with 8 bases aligning to TRBD1. CDR3 length: 15 amino acids. Trimming took 4 bases from V and 5 from J; bases not matched to a gene: 9. CDR1 and CDR2 (germline): LGHDT, YNNKEL (reference sequence). CDR3 sequence reads: CASSLSIRGLETQYF. CDR3 sequence (DNA): TGTGCCAGCAGCCTGAGCATCAGGGGGCTTGAGACCCAGTACTTC.

The genes are TRBV20-1 and TRBJ2-7; 10 bases are a match to TRBD2. The junction had 17 bases not matched to a gene; V was cut back by 6 bases and J by 3 bases. This CDR3 has 17 residues. Germline V lookup: CDR1 DFQATT, CDR2 SNEGSKA (reference sequence). CDR3 sequence reads: CSATLRGSGLAFYEQYF. CDR3 DNA sequence: TGCAGTGCCACACTCAGGGGGTCGGGACTAGCGTTCTACGAGCAGTACTTC.

There are many counts of this clonotype. The chain couples TRBV7-4 to TRBJ1-5; D not resolved. V was clipped by 2 bases and J by 7 bases, with 6 bases between them. The CDR3 sequence is 12 residues long. Germline V gene lookup returns CDR1 SGHVT and CDR2 SQSDAQ. Written as DNA, the CDR3 is TGTGCCAGCAGCTTACGGGTCCAGCCCCAGCATTTT. Encoded protein: CASSLRVQPQHF.

CDR3 region: CASTKYDTQYF. The CDR3 nucleotides are TGTGCCAGTACTAAGTACGATACGCAGTATTTT. The rearrangement links TRBV19 to TRBJ2-3; no reliable D call. The V gene's germline CDR1 is LNHDA and CDR2 SQIVND (reference sequence). The CDR3 totals 11 residues. Trimming pared 7 bases from V and 6 bases from J, leaving 8 bases between.